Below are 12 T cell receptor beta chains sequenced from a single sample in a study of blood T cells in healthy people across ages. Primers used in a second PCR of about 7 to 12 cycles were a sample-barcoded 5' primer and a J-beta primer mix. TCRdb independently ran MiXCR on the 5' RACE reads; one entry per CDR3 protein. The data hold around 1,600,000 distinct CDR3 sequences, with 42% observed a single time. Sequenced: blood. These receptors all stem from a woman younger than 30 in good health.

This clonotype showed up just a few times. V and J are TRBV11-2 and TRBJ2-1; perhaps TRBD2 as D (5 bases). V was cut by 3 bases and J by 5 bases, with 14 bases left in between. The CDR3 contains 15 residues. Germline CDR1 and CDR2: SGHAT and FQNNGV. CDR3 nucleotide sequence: TGTGCCAGCAGCTTCGGACTGAAGCTAGACAATGAGCAGTTCTTC. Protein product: CASSFGLKLDNEQFF.

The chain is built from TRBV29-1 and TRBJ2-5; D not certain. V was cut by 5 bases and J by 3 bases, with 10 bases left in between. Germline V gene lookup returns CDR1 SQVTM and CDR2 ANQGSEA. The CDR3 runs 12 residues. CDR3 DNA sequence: TGCAGCGTTCACACAAGCGAAGAGACCCAGTACTTC. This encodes CSVHTSEETQYF. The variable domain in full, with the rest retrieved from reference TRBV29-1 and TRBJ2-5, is SAVISQKPSRDICQRGTSLTIQCQVDSQVTMMFWYRQQPGQSLTLIATANQGSEATYESGFVIDKFPISRPNLTFSTLTVSNMSPEDSSIYLCSVHTSEETQYFGPGTRLLVL.

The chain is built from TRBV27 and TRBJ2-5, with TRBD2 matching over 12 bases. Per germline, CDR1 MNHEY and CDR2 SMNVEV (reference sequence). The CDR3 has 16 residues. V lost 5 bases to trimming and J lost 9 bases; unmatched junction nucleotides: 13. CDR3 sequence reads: CASSPSLAGGQRAQYF. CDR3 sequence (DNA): TGTGCCAGCAGTCCGTCTCTAGCGGGAGGGCAGAGGGCCCAGTACTTC.

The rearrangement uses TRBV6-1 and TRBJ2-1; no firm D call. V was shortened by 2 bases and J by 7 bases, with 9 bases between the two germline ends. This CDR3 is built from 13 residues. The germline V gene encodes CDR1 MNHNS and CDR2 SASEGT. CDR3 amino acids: CASSEQFPNEQFF. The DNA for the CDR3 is TGTGCCAGCAGTGAACAGTTCCCTAATGAGCAGTTCTTC.

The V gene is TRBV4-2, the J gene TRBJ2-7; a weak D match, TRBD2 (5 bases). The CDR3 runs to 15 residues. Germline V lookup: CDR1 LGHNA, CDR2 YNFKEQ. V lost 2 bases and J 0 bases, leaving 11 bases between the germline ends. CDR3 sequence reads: CASSQPGVSSYEQYF. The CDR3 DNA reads TGTGCCAGCAGCCAACCCGGGGTGAGCTCCTACGAGCAGTACTTC.

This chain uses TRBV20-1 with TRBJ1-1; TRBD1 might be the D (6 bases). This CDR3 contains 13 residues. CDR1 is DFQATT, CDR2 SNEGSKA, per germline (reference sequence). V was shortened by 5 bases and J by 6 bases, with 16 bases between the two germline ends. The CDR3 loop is CSAVRGRRPEAFF. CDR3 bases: TGCAGTGCTGTCAGGGGACGACGCCCTGAAGCTTTCTTT.

CDR3 DNA: TGTGCCATCAGTGAGTCAAATGTCAGACACGGTCGGGCTTTCTTT. Translating it yields CAISESNVRHGRAFF. V gene TRBV10-3 combines with J gene TRBJ1-1; unclear D gene. The CDR3 covers 15 residues. V was clipped by 0 bases and J by 11 bases, with 19 bases between them. Germline CDR1 ENHRY, CDR2 SYGVKD.

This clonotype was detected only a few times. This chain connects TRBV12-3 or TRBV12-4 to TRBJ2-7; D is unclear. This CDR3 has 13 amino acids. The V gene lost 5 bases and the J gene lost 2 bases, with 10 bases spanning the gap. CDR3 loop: CASSHLDTYEQYF. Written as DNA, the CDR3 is TGTGCCAGCAGTCACCTGGATACCTACGAGCAGTACTTC.

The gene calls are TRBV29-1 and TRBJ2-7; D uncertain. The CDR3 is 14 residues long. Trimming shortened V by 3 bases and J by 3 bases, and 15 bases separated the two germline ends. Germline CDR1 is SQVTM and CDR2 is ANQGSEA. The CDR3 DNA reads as TGCAGCGTTGATACGTCCGGAACAAACTACGAGCAGTACTTC. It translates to CSVDTSGTNYEQYF.

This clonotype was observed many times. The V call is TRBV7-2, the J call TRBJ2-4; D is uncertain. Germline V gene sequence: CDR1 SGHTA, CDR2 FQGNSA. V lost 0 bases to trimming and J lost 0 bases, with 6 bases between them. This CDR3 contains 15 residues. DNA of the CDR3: TGTGCCAGCAGCTTAGCGGCGTTAGCCAAAAACATTCAGTACTTC. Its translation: CASSLAALAKNIQYF.

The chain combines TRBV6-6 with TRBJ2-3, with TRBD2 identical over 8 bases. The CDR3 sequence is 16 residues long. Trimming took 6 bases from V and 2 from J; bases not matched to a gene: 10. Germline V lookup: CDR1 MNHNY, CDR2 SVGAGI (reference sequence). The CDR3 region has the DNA TGTGCCAGCAGCTTAAAAGCGGGGGCCCCCACAGATACGCAGTATTTT. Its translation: CASSLKAGAPTDTQYF.

The CDR3 region has the DNA TGTGCCAGCAAGCGCGACAATGAGCAGTTCTTC. This translates into CASKRDNEQFF. The genes are TRBV28 and TRBJ2-1; the D is unclear. V gave up 7 bases and J gave up 5 bases, with 6 bases separating them. The CDR3 covers 11 residues. The germline CDR1 and CDR2 sequences are MDHEN and SYDVKM.